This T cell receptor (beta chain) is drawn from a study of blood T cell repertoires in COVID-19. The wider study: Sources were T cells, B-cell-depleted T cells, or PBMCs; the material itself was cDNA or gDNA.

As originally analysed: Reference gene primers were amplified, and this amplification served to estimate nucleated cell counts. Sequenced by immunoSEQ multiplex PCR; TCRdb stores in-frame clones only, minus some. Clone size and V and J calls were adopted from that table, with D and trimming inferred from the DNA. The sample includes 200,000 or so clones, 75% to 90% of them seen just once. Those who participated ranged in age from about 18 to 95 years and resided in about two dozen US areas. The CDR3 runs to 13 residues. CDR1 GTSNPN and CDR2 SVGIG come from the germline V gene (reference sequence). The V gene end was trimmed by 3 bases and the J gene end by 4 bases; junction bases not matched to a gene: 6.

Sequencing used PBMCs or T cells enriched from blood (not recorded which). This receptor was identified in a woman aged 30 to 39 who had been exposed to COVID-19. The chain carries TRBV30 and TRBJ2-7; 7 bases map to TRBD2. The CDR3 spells CAWRGSGYYEQYF. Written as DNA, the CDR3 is TGTGCCTGGAGGGGTAGCGGGTATTACGAGCAGTACTTC.